Listed here is a single T cell receptor (beta chain). Its antigen is unknown. Qualities for individual bases were not recorded, and no much larger clone is one base off. The cysteine opens and the phenylalanine closes a CDR3 of 16 amino acids. Solely the CDR3 DNA is kept, with 48 bases framed from the first base. CDR1 and CDR2 are drawn from the germline V gene: SGDLS, YYNGEE. Unmatched junction bases come to 11, with V trimmed by 1 base and J by 7 bases. TCRdb records Illumina HiSeq 2500 as the sequencer. To make first-strand cDNA, Superscript III was used along with a set of TRAV- and TRBV-specific primers so that both the TCRalpha and TCRbeta chains were covered. TCRs were amplified with Phusion for about 22 PCR cycles using a constant-region primer together with the adapter attached to the V primers. The isolated mRNA was amplified using the MessageAmp II aRNA Amplification Kit, with in vitro transcription performed for 15 to 20 hours at 37 degrees C. The Dynabeads mRNA DIRECT Purification Kit was used to isolate mRNA for TCR sequencing. Indexed Illumina adapters were added in a second Phusion PCR of around 25 cycles, after which AMPure XP beads were used to purify the products. On the authors' methods: Using custom Perl scripts, TCR sequences encoding the same protein were pooled, out-of-frame sequences were removed, and the abundance of each clonotype was computed. Any TCR sequence supported by only a single read was excluded from analysis. Shannon entropy, Gini index, clonality, richness, and the frequency of TCRs shared between repertoires were included as repertoire metrics. TCRdb trimmed the raw reads at Q25, called clones with MiXCR and kept productive beta chains. CDR3 protein sequences are deduplicated, and each keeps its most common genes and DNA. TCRdb assigned the V and J calls; the authors' analysis was not used. This sample has about 58,000 distinct CDR3 sequences in its table, and about 23% of those were observed once. The top ten clonotypes cover less than 7.5% of the sample.

This entry comes from a study of low-dose radiotherapy and immunotherapy resistance in tumors (dated by TCRdb to the early 2020s). Broadly, across the study: Cohort 1 received 0.5 Gy per fraction every 2 weeks, with a prescribed total PTV dose of 6.5 Gy. In Cohort 2, 1 Gy per fraction was delivered every two weeks, for a total of 13 Gy over 26 weeks. Patients were given nivolumab as a 240 mg flat dose every two weeks and ipilimumab at 1 mg/kg every six weeks, with both drugs delivered intravenously. Every two weeks, patients got intravenous cyclophosphamide at 200 mg/m2, given one day ahead of each radiation and immunotherapy administration. Starting on cycle 1 day 1, patients took 300 mg of aspirin by mouth once daily for four cycles. The trial did not randomize participants into treatment groups. The translational analysis covered eight patients: three from the first dose cohort and the first five from the second dose cohort.

What this sample's time point label stands for: after trial treatment. The treatment or condition label here, explained by the study, means: LDRT plus nivolumab, ipilimumab, low-dose cyclophosphamide and aspirin (RACIN trial). Donors were enrolled in RACIN, a single-arm phase I dose-escalation trial combining nivolumab, ipilimumab, aspirin, low-dose cyclophosphamide and low-dose radiotherapy. Eligible patients had advanced, TIL-negative solid tumors. This TCR came from a male donor with prostate cancer. This chain joins TRBV9 to TRBJ2-1; 7 central nucleotides agree with TRBD2. The sequencing used PBMCs, collected after low-dose radiotherapy plus immunotherapy. The CDR3 region has the sequence CASSVPPRASGNEQFF. The nucleotides are TGTGCCAGCAGCGTACCCCCCCGGGCTAGCGGAAATGAGCAGTTCTTC.